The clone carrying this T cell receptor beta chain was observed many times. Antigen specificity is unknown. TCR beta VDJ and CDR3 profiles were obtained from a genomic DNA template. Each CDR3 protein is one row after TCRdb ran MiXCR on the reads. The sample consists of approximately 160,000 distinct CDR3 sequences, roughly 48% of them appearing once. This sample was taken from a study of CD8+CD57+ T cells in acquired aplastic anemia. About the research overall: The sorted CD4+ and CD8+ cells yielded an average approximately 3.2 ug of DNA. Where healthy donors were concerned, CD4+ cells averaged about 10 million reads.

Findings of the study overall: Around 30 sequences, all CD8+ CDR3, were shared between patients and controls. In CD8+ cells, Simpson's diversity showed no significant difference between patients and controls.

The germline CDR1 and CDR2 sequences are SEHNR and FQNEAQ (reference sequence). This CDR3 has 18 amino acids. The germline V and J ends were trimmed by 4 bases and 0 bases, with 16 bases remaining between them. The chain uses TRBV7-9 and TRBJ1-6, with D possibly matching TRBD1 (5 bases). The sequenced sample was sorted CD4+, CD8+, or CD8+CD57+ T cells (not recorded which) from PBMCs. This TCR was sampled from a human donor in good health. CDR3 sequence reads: CASSSGGRLSSYNSPLHF. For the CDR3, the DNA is TGTGCCAGCAGCTCCGGGGGGAGACTTAGCTCCTATAATTCACCCCTCCACTTT.